This T cell receptor beta chain was obtained from a study of shared clonotypes between healthy human individuals. This CDR3 is built from 15 residues. Per the germline V gene, CDR1 is MDHEN and CDR2 is SYDVKM. V was clipped by 6 bases and J by 5 bases; unmatched bases: 10. The assay was immunoSEQ multiplex PCR, and TCRdb's table has in-frame clones only and misses some. The table has hundreds of thousands of clones, around 95% seen once; the top ten hold 0.11%. Terminally differentiated effector memory CD45RA+ cells were left out of the naive CD8 fraction, which was CD45RO-negative and positively selected for CCR7.

V usage is TRBV28 and J usage is TRBJ1-5; TRBD1 matches at 7 bases. The sequenced material came from naive CD8+ T cells sorted from blood. This TCR was sampled from a woman under 40 in good health. DNA of the CDR3: TGTGCCAGCAGGGGGGGGGACAGCAGATATCAGCCCCAGCATTTT. Translated: CASRGGDSRYQPQHF. The variable domain in full, completed from reference TRBV28 and TRBJ1-5, reads DVKVTQSSRYLVKRTGEKVFLECVQDMDHENMFWYRQDPGLGLRLIYFSYDVKMKEKGDIPEGYSVSREKKERFSLILESASTNQTSMYLCASRGGDSRYQPQHFGDGTRLSIL.